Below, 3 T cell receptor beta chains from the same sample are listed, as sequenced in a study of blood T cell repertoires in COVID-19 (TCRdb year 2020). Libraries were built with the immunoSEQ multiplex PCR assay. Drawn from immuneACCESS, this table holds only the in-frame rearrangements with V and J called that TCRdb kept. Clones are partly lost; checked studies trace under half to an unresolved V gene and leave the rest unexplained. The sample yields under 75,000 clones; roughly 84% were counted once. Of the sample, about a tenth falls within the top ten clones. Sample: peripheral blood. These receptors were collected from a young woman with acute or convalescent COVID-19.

CDR3 sequence reads: CATSEHRGLNYGYTF. In DNA form, the CDR3 reads TGTGCCACCAGTGAGCACAGGGGACTTAACTATGGCTACACCTTC. The rearrangement joins TRBV24-1 to TRBJ1-2, with 7 bases matching TRBD1. The CDR3 is made up of 15 amino acids. The V and J ends lost 4 bases and 1 base, in that order; junction bases with no gene match: 5. Germline V gene sequence: CDR1 KGHDR, CDR2 SFDVKD.

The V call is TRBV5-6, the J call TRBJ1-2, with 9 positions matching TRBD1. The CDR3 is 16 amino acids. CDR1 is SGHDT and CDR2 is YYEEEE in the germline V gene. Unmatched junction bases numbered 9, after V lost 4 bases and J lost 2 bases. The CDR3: CASSPGTGRRNYGYTF. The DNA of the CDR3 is TGTGCCAGCAGCCCCGGGACAGGGCGAAGAAACTATGGCTACACCTTC.

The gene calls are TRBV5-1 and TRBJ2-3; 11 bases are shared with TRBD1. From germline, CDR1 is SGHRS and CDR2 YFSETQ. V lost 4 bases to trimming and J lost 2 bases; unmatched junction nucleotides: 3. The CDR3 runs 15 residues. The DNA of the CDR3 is TGCGCCAGCAGCCTGGACAGGGGGCCCACAGATACGCAGTATTTT. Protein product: CASSLDRGPTDTQYF.